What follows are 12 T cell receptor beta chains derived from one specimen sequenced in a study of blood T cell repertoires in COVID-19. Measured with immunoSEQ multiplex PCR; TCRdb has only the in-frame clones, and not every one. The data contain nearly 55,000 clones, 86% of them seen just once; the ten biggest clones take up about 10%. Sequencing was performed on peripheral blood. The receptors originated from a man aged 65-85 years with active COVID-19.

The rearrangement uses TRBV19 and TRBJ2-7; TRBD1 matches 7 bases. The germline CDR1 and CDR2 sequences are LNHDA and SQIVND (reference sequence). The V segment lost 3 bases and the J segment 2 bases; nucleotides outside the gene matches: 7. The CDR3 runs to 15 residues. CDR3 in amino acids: CASSIVQGPPYEQYF. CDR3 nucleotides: TGTGCCAGTAGTATCGTACAGGGGCCACCCTACGAGCAGTACTTC.

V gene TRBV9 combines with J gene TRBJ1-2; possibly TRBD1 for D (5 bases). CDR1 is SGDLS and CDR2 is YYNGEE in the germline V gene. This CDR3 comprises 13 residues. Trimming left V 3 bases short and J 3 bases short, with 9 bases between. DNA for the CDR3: TGTGCCAGCAGCGGTACCAGGGACTATGGCTACACCTTC. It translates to CASSGTRDYGYTF. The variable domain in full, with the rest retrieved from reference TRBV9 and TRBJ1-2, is DSGVTQTPKHLITATGQRVTLRCSPRSGDLSVYWYQQSLDQGLQFLIQYYNGEERAKGNILERFSAQQFPDLHSELNLSSLELGDSALYFCASSGTRDYGYTFGSGTRLTVV.

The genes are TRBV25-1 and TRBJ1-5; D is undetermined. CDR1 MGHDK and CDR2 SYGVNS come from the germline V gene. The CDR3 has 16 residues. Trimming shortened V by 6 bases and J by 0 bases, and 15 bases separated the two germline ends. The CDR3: CASSPAGLSSNQPQHF. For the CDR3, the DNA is TGTGCCAGCAGCCCGGCGGGGTTAAGTAGCAATCAGCCCCAGCATTTT.

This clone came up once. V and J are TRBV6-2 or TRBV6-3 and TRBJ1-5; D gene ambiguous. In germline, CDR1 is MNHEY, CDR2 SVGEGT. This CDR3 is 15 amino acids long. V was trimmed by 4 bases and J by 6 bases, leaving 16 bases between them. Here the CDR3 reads CASSSPQGEVQPQHF. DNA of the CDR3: TGTGCCAGCAGTTCTCCTCAAGGTGAGGTTCAGCCCCAGCATTTT.

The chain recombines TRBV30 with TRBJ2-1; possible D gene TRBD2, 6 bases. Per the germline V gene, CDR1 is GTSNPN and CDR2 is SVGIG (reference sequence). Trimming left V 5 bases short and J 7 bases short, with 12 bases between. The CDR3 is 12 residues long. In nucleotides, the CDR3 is TGTGCCTGGTTCGGGGCGGGGAATGAGCAGTTCTTC. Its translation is CAWFGAGNEQFF.

CDR3 residues: CASRLGGGLNTEAFF. The CDR3 DNA reads TGTGCCAGCAGACTCGGCGGGGGGCTGAACACTGAAGCTTTCTTT. The chain combines TRBV6-6 with TRBJ1-1; D possibly corresponds to TRBD1 (6 bases). The CDR3 loop spans 15 amino acids. CDR1 is MNHNY, CDR2 SVGAGI, per germline (reference sequence). The V gene lost 6 bases and the J gene lost 0 bases, with 14 bases spanning the gap.

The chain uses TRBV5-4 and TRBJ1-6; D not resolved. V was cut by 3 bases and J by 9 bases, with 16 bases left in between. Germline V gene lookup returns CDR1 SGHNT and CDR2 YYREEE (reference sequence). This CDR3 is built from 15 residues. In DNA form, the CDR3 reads TGTGCCAGCAGCTACGTGAACACGGGGAGTTCACCCCTCCACTTT. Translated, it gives CASSYVNTGSSPLHF.

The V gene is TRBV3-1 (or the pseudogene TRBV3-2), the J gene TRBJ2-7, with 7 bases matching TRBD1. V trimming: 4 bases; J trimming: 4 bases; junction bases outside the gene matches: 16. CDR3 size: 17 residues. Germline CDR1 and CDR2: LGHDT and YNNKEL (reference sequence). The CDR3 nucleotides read TGTGCCAGCAGCCTTAGCCCAGGGGGTGCGGGTGGGTACGAGCAGTACTTC. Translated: CASSLSPGGAGGYEQYF.

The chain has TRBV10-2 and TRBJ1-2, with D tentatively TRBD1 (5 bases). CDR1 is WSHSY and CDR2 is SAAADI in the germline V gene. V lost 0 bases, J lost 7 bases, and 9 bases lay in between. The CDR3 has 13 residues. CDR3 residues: CASSESRAGGYTF. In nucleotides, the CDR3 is TGCGCCAGCAGTGAGTCCAGGGCTGGTGGCTACACCTTC.

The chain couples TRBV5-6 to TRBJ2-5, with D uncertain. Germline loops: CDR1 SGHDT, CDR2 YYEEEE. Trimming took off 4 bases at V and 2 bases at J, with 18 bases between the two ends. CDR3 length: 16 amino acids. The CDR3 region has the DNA TGTGCCAGCAGCACTTCAGCCAGGCCTATTCAAGAGACCCAGTACTTC. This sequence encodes CASSTSARPIQETQYF.

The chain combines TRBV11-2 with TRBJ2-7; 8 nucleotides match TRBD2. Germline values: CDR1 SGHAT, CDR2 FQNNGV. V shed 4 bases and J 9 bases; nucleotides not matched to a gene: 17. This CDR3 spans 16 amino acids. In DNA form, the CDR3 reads TGTGCCAGCAGCTCGGCGTTTAAGCGGGGGCGCCTGGGGCAGTACTTC. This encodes CASSSAFKRGRLGQYF. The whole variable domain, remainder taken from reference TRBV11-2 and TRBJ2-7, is EAGVAQSPRYKIIEKRQSVAFWCNPISGHATLYWYQQILGQGPKLLIQFQNNGVVDDSQLPKDRFSAERLKGVDSTLKIQPAKLEDSAVYLCASSSAFKRGRLGQYFGPGTRLTVT.

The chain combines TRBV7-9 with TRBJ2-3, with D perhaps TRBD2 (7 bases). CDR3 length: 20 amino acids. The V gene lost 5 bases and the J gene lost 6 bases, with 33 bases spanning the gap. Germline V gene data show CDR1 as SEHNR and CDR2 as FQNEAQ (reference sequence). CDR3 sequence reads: CASSTSLGGGTHLGMDTQYF. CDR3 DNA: TGTGCCAGCAGCACCTCCCTGGGCGGGGGCACCCATCTAGGCATGGATACGCAGTATTTT.